Following are 24 T cell receptor beta chains from one sample sequenced in a study of early T cells in non-severe SARS-CoV-2 infection. Using its own MiXCR run on the 5' RACE reads, TCRdb lists one record per CDR3 protein. The sample has about 28,000 distinct CDR3 sequences; over 4% are singletons. The source material was whole blood. The source is an adult who was a healthcare worker with PCR-confirmed SARS-CoV-2 infection or an uninfected control (not recorded which).

This clonotype occurred many times. V usage is TRBV12-3 or TRBV12-4 and J usage is TRBJ2-3; 9 bases align to TRBD2. The CDR3 has 15 residues. Trimming removed 5 bases from V and 9 bases from J; junction bases left unmatched: 12. The CDR3 loop reads CASSPTASGVLTQYF. In DNA form, the CDR3 reads TGTGCCAGCAGTCCTACGGCTAGCGGGGTTCTGACGCAGTATTTT.

This clonotype came up a few times. The chain uses TRBV11-2 and TRBJ1-1, with 9 nucleotides matching TRBD1. CDR1 and CDR2 from the germline V gene are SGHAT and FQNNGV. There are 16 residues in the CDR3. V shed 1 base, J shed 3 bases, and the junction held 6 bases outside the gene matches. The CDR3 sequence is CASSLASGTGYTEAFF. The CDR3 region has the DNA TGTGCCAGCAGCTTAGCCTCCGGGACAGGGTACACTGAAGCTTTCTTT.

This clonotype was recorded many times. The chain carries TRBV7-3 and TRBJ2-2, with D unclear. Germline lookup yields CDR1 SGHTA and CDR2 FQGTGA. V lost 1 base, J lost 5 bases, and 8 bases lay in between. The CDR3 totals 14 residues. CDR3 nucleotide sequence: TGTGCCAGCAGCTTAATAAGCTCGACCGGGGAGCTGTTTTTT. Its protein product is CASSLISSTGELFF.

This clonotype showed up just a few times. V gene TRBV18 combines with J gene TRBJ1-2; the match to TRBD1 covers 7 bases. Germline-derived CDR1 and CDR2 are KGHSH and LQKENI. This CDR3 has 13 residues. V dropped 5 bases and J dropped 8; count of bases not matched to a gene: 8. The CDR3 loop is CASSTDRVDGYTF. The CDR3 DNA sequence: TGTGCCAGCTCAACCGACAGGGTGGACGGCTACACCTTC.

This clonotype has a handful of counts. The V and J genes are TRBV5-1 and TRBJ2-1; a weak D match, TRBD2 (6 bases). V was shortened by 3 bases and J by 4 bases, with 14 bases between the two germline ends. Per the germline V gene, CDR1 is SGHRS and CDR2 is YFSETQ. CDR3 length equals 15 residues. CDR3 DNA sequence: TGCGCCAGCAGCTGGAGGGAAGCAGATTACAATGAGCAGTTCTTC. Amino acids: CASSWREADYNEQFF.

This clonotype came up a few times. The chain uses TRBV11-3 and TRBJ1-6, with 8 bases fitting TRBD1. J was trimmed by 17 bases and V by 3 bases; bases with no gene match: 9. Germline V gene data show CDR1 as SGHNT and CDR2 as YENEEA. The CDR3 runs to 13 residues. The CDR3 DNA sequence: TGTGCCAGCAGCTTTCGGTTCGCAGGGGGCGTCCACTTT. This encodes CASSFRFAGGVHF.

This clonotype was found many times. V gene TRBV20-1 combines with J gene TRBJ1-2, with D perhaps matching TRBD1 (5 bases). The CDR3 has 15 amino acids. Trimming cost V 6 bases and J 1 base, with 18 bases left between them. From germline, CDR1 is DFQATT and CDR2 SNEGSKA (reference sequence). CDR3 protein: CSASGGDAFNYGYTF. For the CDR3, the DNA is TGCAGTGCCTCCGGCGGGGACGCGTTTAACTATGGCTACACCTTC.

This clonotype is labeled medium-sized. The gene calls are TRBV19 and TRBJ1-5; 8 nucleotides align to TRBD1. Germline CDR1 and CDR2: LNHDA and SQIVND (reference sequence). With 4 bases clipped from V and 5 bases from J, the junction kept 10 bases outside the gene matches. The CDR3 covers 16 residues. The CDR3 DNA reads TGTGCCAGTAGTACAGGGGGCGATCTTAGGTATCAGCCCCAGCATTTT. This gives the protein CASSTGGDLRYQPQHF.

At least ten counts were recorded for this clonotype. This chain links TRBV19 with TRBJ1-5, with D hard to call. The CDR3 totals 15 residues. Deletions cut 3 bases from V and 0 bases from J, with 9 bases between. Germline V gives CDR1 LNHDA, CDR2 SQIVND (reference sequence). The CDR3 coding sequence is TGTGCCAGTAGTATCGACGGATATAGCAATCAGCCCCAGCATTTT. This gives the protein CASSIDGYSNQPQHF.

Ten or more counts support this clonotype. The chain couples TRBV11-2 to TRBJ2-1, with D tentatively TRBD1 (5 bases). CDR3 length: 13 amino acids. In germline, CDR1 is SGHAT, CDR2 FQNNGV. The V end was cut by 5 bases, the J end by 8 bases, with 13 bases between. The CDR3 nucleotides read TGTGCCAGCAGCACAGGTAGTTCCTATGAGCAGTTCTTC. As protein: CASSTGSSYEQFF. The variable domain in full, with the rest retrieved from reference TRBV11-2 and TRBJ2-1, is EAGVAQSPRYKIIEKRQSVAFWCNPISGHATLYWYQQILGQGPKLLIQFQNNGVVDDSQLPKDRFSAERLKGVDSTLKIQPAKLEDSAVYLCASSTGSSYEQFFGPGTRLTVL.

This chain links TRBV7-3 with TRBJ2-7, with TRBD1 matching over 10 bases. Germline CDR1 reads SGHTA; CDR2 reads FQGTGA. Trimming cost V 8 bases and J 6 bases; bases outside gene matches: 10. The CDR3 extends over 14 amino acids. The CDR3 loop reads CASGSGTGDVEQYF. The CDR3 DNA follows: TGTGCCAGCGGATCCGGGACAGGGGATGTCGAGCAGTACTTC.

This clonotype was seen at least ten times. V is TRBV29-1 and J is TRBJ1-3; the D is unclear. The CDR3 has 11 residues. Per the germline V gene, CDR1 is SQVTM and CDR2 is ANQGSEA. Trimming removed 5 bases at V and 4 bases at J, with 6 bases between. The CDR3 spells CSVSSGNTIYF. The CDR3 bases are TGCAGCGTTTCATCAGGAAACACCATATATTTT.

This clonotype was counted many times. The V call is TRBV6-6, the J call TRBJ2-7; 10 nucleotides agree with TRBD1. This CDR3 is built from 15 residues. J was trimmed by 5 bases and V by 5 bases; bases with no gene match: 9. Germline CDR1 is MNHNY and CDR2 is SVGAGI (reference sequence). In DNA, the CDR3 is TGTGCCAGCAGTACGAGGGACAGGGGTTTCGACGAGCAGTACTTC. This translates into CASSTRDRGFDEQYF.

This clonotype was seen many times. The junction and the germline gene differ at one end; a read error may be behind it. The rearrangement links TRBV7-7 to TRBJ2-1; 10 positions agree with TRBD2. Germline CDR1 is SSHAT and CDR2 is FNYEAQ (reference sequence). The length of the CDR3 is 14 residues. Here the CDR3 DNA reads TGTGCTAGCAGCCCCGGACTAGCGGACAATGAGCAGTTCTTC. It encodes CASSPGLADNEQFF. Combining the CDR3 with reference TRBV7-7 and TRBJ2-1 gives the whole variable domain GAGVSQSPRYKVTKRGQDVTLRCDPISSHATLYWYQQALGQGPEFLTYFNYEAQPDKSGLPSDRFSAERPEGSISTLTIQRTEQRDSAMYRCASSPGLADNEQFFGPGTRLTVL.

Many counts were recorded for this clonotype. The chain has TRBV11-3 and TRBJ2-5; 8 bases are shared with TRBD2. The CDR3 is 16 residues long. J gave up 4 bases and V 5 bases, and 12 bases lay outside the gene matches. Germline-derived CDR1 and CDR2 are SGHNT and YENEEA. CDR3 coding DNA: TGTGCCAGCAGCCTCTCGGGGGCGGGAGGAGGAGAGACCCAGTACTTC. Its protein product is CASSLSGAGGGETQYF.

This clonotype was counted ten times or more. V and J are TRBV7-3 and TRBJ2-2; no reliable D call. The germline V gene has CDR1 SGHTA and CDR2 FQGTGA. V was cut by 3 bases and J by 2 bases, with 16 bases left in between. The CDR3 spans 17 residues. CDR3 loop: CASSFSDGYFNTGELFF. The CDR3 region has the DNA TGTGCCAGCAGCTTTAGTGACGGGTACTTCAACACCGGGGAGCTGTTTTTT.

This clonotype showed up many times. Written as DNA, the CDR3 is TGTGCCAGCAGTTTAGACAGGGTCTATGGCGAGCAGTACTTC. It specifies CASSLDRVYGEQYF. The V and J genes are TRBV12-3 or TRBV12-4 and TRBJ2-7; TRBD1 is a possible D gene (6 bases). The CDR3 sequence is 14 residues long. V lost 1 base and J lost 6, with 13 bases in between.

This clonotype was detected many times. The CDR3 loop is CASSSGTGRGEQYF. CDR3 bases: TGTGCCAGCAGCTCCGGGACAGGAAGGGGCGAGCAGTACTTC. The chain is built from TRBV7-6 and TRBJ2-7; the match to TRBD1 covers 8 bases. This CDR3 is built from 14 residues. Per germline, CDR1 SGHVS and CDR2 FNYEAQ. The junction had 8 bases not matched to a gene; V was cut back by 4 bases and J by 6 bases.

This clonotype is judged medium-sized. This chain links TRBV27 with TRBJ2-2, with a possible D match to TRBD1 (5 bases). The CDR3 length is 15 residues. V was clipped by 6 bases and J by 7 bases, with 18 bases between them. Germline V gives CDR1 MNHEY, CDR2 SMNVEV (reference sequence). CDR3 sequence (DNA): TGTGCCAGCAGCTTAGGCTTAGGGGTCGGCGGGGAGCTGTTTTTT. Translation: CASSLGLGVGGELFF.

The gene calls are TRBV11-2 and TRBJ2-5; 10 bases align to TRBD1. The CDR3 totals 16 residues. Trimming cost V 5 bases and J 2 bases; bases outside gene matches: 8. Germline CDR1 and CDR2: SGHAT and FQNNGV. As DNA, the CDR3 is TGTGCCAGCAGCCCACGACCGGGACAGGGGCAAGAGACCCAGTACTTC. The encoded protein is CASSPRPGQGQETQYF.

The table lists this clonotype with many counts. The chain is built from TRBV5-4 and TRBJ2-5; D may be TRBD1 or TRBD2 (5 bases each). The CDR3 is 13 amino acids. The ends were cut back, 4 bases at V and 4 bases at J, with 11 bases in the middle. Per the germline V gene, CDR1 is SGHNT and CDR2 is YYREEE (reference sequence). CDR3 region: CASSTRGGETQYF. CDR3 nucleotides: TGTGCCAGCAGCACTAGGGGCGGAGAGACCCAGTACTTC.

This clonotype was seen ten or more times. The genes are TRBV10-1 and TRBJ2-1, with D unresolved. The length of the CDR3 is 13 residues. CDR1 WNHNN and CDR2 SYGVQD come from the germline V gene (reference sequence). Trimming took off 4 bases at V and 7 bases at J, with 11 bases between the two ends. The CDR3 spells CASSVKARNEQFF. In DNA form, the CDR3 reads TGCGCCAGCAGTGTTAAAGCTCGGAATGAGCAGTTCTTC.

This clonotype showed up many times. The chain has TRBV11-3 and TRBJ2-7; D possibly uses TRBD1 or TRBD2 (6 bases each). The V end lost 5 bases, the J end lost 5 bases, and 19 bases lay between the germline ends. Germline CDR1 reads SGHNT; CDR2 reads YENEEA. The CDR3 consists of 15 residues. For the CDR3, the DNA is TGTGCCAGCAGCCGACGGGGGCCCCGAGGGAACGAGCAGTACTTC. As protein: CASSRRGPRGNEQYF.

This clonotype has at least ten counts. The chain employs TRBV30 and TRBJ2-5, with 7 positions matching TRBD2. Germline lookup yields CDR1 GTSNPN and CDR2 SVGIG (reference sequence). This CDR3 region has 16 residues. J lost 0 bases, V lost 3 bases, and 10 bases had no gene match. This CDR3 is CAWSVYRLANQETQYF. CDR3 in DNA: TGTGCCTGGAGCGTCTACCGACTAGCTAACCAAGAGACCCAGTACTTC.